Sequencing of this TCR beta chain was carried out in a study of vaccination and CD4 T cells after COVID-19. Specified treatment: roughly nine-day PBMC culture with coronavirus spike peptide pools or control peptides (ViraFEST assay). Using peptide pools, antigen-specific T cells were expanded in ViraFEST before TCRs were sequenced. Some 2.2 million PBMCs per well were cultured with 7.5 to 10 IU/ml IL-2 and approximately 10 ug/ml peptide pools. Details on this clonotype: What it recognizes is unknown.

Cultured CD4+ T cells had their DNA profiled by the Oncomine TCR Beta short-read assay. One entry per CDR3 protein results from TCRdb running MiXCR on the PCR reads. The data show about 4,100 distinct CDR3 sequences, 20% seen once. Sequenced sample: CD4+ T cells from blood, cultured in vitro. This TCR was sampled from a human donor who had recovered from COVID-19.

The CDR3 loop reads CSARVSRDRGPTNYGYTF. The CDR3 bases are TGCAGTGCTAGAGTAAGTAGGGACAGGGGGCCTACTAACTATGGCTACACCTTC. The chain couples TRBV20-1 to TRBJ1-2; 12 nucleotides match TRBD1. Germline CDR1 and CDR2: DFQATT and SNEGSKA (reference sequence). The V gene end was trimmed by 1 base and the J gene end by 0 bases; junction bases not matched to a gene: 9. CDR3 length: 18 amino acids.